This T cell receptor beta chain was obtained from a study of blood T cells in healthy people across ages. Using a J-beta primer mix together with a sample-barcoded 5' primer, a second PCR was run for about 6 to 12 cycles. Every cDNA molecule carried a tag from a template-switch adaptor bearing 12 random nucleotides. Each CDR3 protein gets one entry after TCRdb re-called the 5' RACE reads with MiXCR. Found here are 980,000 or so distinct CDR3 sequences, around 49% of them singletons; the top ten hold under 15%. The CDR3 spans 18 residues. V was trimmed by 5 bases and J by 1 base, leaving 21 bases between them. Per germline, CDR1 MNHNS and CDR2 SASEGT.

This sequence joins TRBV6-1 and TRBJ2-1; a weak D match, TRBD2 (8 bases). The sequence derives from a man aged 25 to 40 in good health. Sequenced sample: blood. Here the CDR3 reads CASSRQGPRGGSYNEQFF. CDR3 DNA: TGTGCCAGCAGTCGACAGGGTCCGCGCGGGGGGTCCTACAATGAGCAGTTCTTC.